This TCR beta chain was observed in a study of identical twins. TCRdb analysed the 5' RACE reads with MiXCR anew, one entry per CDR3 protein. The sample has 650,000 to 750,000 distinct CDR3 sequences; over 20% are singletons. The length of the CDR3 is 15 residues. The ends lost 2 bases at V and 6 bases at J; junction bases unmatched: 4. CDR1 is SGHTA, CDR2 FQGNSA, per germline. These sequences were also reported in another study, on T cells expressing NK-cell markers.

Sequencing input: PBMCs. The gene calls are TRBV7-2 and TRBJ2-3, with 11 nucleotides matching TRBD2. The clonotype comes from a woman between 18 and 29 years old in good health. This CDR3 reads CASSLWSSGRDTQYF. CDR3 nucleotide sequence: TGTGCCAGCAGCTTATGGTCTAGCGGGAGGGATACGCAGTATTTT.